This T cell receptor beta chain came from a study of blood T cell repertoires in COVID-19 (dated by TCRdb to 2019 to 2021). At the level of the whole study: Collaborator samples came from the United States, Italy and Spain and covered acute and convalescent phases of COVID-19. Where available, HLA class I and class II types were obtained from metadata supplied by the sample provider rather than from assay-based typing. Sample metadata almost always included a de-identified subject ID, COVID-19 status, age in years and sex. The dataset comprised deeply sampled blood TCRbeta repertoires from subjects exposed to, actively infected with, or recovered from COVID-19. The material from the prospective study consisted of cDNA or gDNA derived from T cells, B-cell-depleted T cells, or PBMCs. The samples were drawn from the first 160 participants of the ongoing ImmuneRACE study and from roughly 1,300 subjects provided by 6 global collaborators. The repertoires were released in a freely available public database meant as a resource for research on the immune response to SARS-CoV-2. What the authors observed across the whole study: The amount of clinical and demographic metadata varied by source and participant and was provided uncurated.

TCRbeta CDR3 regions were amplified from genomic DNA by means of the immunoSEQ Assay, a bias-controlled multiplex PCR. Turning to the authors' computational methods: The number of nucleated cells in each sample was estimated from the amplification of reference gene primers within the assay. To quantify the absolute abundance of each unique TCRbeta CDR3 rearrangement, sequence reads were collapsed and filtered. For each sample, productive Simpson clonality was calculated as the square root of Simpson's diversity index over productive rearrangements. TCRdb mirrors the immuneACCESS table, restricted to in-frame sequences. Some clones are absent from its copies; in checked studies, under half trace to an unresolved V gene, and the reason for the others is unknown. That table supplies the V and J calls and clone size; D and trimming were determined from the DNA. The sample contains a few hundred thousand clones, roughly 86% of them found a single time. The ten largest clones represent around 1.7% of the sample.

Comment on this clone: No cognate antigen has been identified for it. No base quality values were provided; no much bigger clone lies one nucleotide off.

The CDR3 numbers 15 residues from cysteine through phenylalanine. CDR3 DNA only is kept here, 45 bases in frame from base 1. CDR1 SGHTA and CDR2 FQGNSA were looked up in the germline V gene. V loses 1 base at its end and J loses 3 bases; junction bases beyond the gene matches: 2. Each collaborating institution followed its own protocols to collect whole blood in K2EDTA tubes. Collaborator samples were shipped for TCRbeta analysis as frozen whole blood, isolated PBMCs, or DNA extracted from either sample type. This receptor was obtained from a woman aged 50 to 60 with acute or convalescent COVID-19. Source material: peripheral blood. Recombination linked TRBV7-2 to TRBJ2-7; 11 central nucleotides agree with TRBD2. The CDR3: CASSLGSGGGYEQYF. The base sequence is TGTGCCAGCAGCTTAGGTAGCGGGGGGGGCTACGAGCAGTACTTC. The reference TRBV7-2 and TRBJ2-7 proteins fill in what lies around the CDR3, so the full variable domain reads GAGVSQSPSNKVTEKGKDVELRCDPISGHTALYWYRQSLGQGLEFLIYFQGNSAPDKSGLPSDRFSAERTGGSVSTLTIQRTQQEDSAVYLCASSLGSGGGYEQYFGPGTRLTVT.